Each of the 24 T cell receptor beta chains below was sequenced from the same sample in a study of beta chain features in type 1 diabetes (dated by TCRdb to 2016 to 2018). Results the study describes overall, beyond this receptor: A moderate but significant shortening of TCRB CDR3 length was observed in type 1 diabetes patients in all four CD4+ subsets.

Receptors were amplified or captured by the immunoSEQ multiplex PCR assay. The entire amount of isolated RNA was reverse transcribed using the High Capacity cDNA Reverse Transcription Kit, so the sequenced TCRB transcripts were expressed ones. Imported from immuneACCESS, the table was reduced by TCRdb to in-frame sequences with V and J called. These copies leave out some clones; in studies compared against another copy, an unresolved V gene accounts for under half, and the cause of the remainder is not known. Present in this sample are hundreds of thousands of clones, around 15% of which were seen just once. The top ten constitute 0.03% to 0.04% of the sample. These TCRs' antigens remain unknown. Sequenced: naive CD4+ T cells from blood. Interpreted using the paper, the cell subset or site label stands for: true naive CD4+ T cells. The receptors were sampled from a man aged 18 to 29 with type 1 diabetes.

J is TRBJ2-2 and V is TRBV29-1, with D perhaps TRBD2 (5 bases). Trimming removed 2 bases at V and 8 bases at J, with 18 bases between. The CDR3 is 15 residues long. Germline V gives CDR1 SQVTM, CDR2 ANQGSEA. The CDR3 is CSVESREKAPGELFF. The CDR3 nucleotides are TGCAGCGTTGAATCGAGGGAGAAAGCCCCGGGGGAGCTGTTTTTT.

The chain carries TRBV14 and TRBJ2-1, with D perhaps TRBD1 (6 bases). CDR3 length equals 19 residues. The germline V gene has CDR1 SGHDN and CDR2 FVKESK. The ends were cut back, 4 bases at V and 6 bases at J, with 28 bases in the middle. The CDR3 region is CASSRLRNQGSPKGNEQFF. CDR3 nucleotides: TGTGCCAGCAGCCGTCTTAGAAACCAGGGGAGCCCGAAGGGCAATGAGCAGTTCTTC.

This clone showed up just a few times. The V and J genes are TRBV4-1 and TRBJ2-3; D possibly corresponds to TRBD1 (5 bases). The CDR3 length is 15 residues. Trimming removed 4 bases at V and 2 bases at J, with 13 bases between. Germline CDR1 and CDR2: MGHRA and YSYEKL. CDR3 nucleotide sequence: TGCGCCAGCAGCCCGACAGAGAGGATCACAGATACGCAGTATTTT. Protein sequence: CASSPTERITDTQYF.

This clone was observed a few times. The rearrangement uses TRBV7-9 and TRBJ2-7; possibly TRBD2 for D (6 bases). Germline V gene sequence: CDR1 SEHNR, CDR2 FQNEAQ (reference sequence). CDR3 length: 14 amino acids. The ends were cut back, 4 bases at V and 7 bases at J, with 17 bases in the middle. The CDR3 protein is CASSYGTPLGEQYF. The CDR3 bases are TGTGCCAGCAGCTATGGGACTCCCTTAGGGGAGCAGTACTTC.

This clone has just a few counts. J is TRBJ2-3 and V is TRBV6-5; no firm D call. The germline V gene has CDR1 MNHEY and CDR2 SVGAGI. The CDR3 sequence is 12 residues long. Trimming stripped 6 bases from V and 7 bases from J, with 11 bases between. This CDR3 reads CASSSRSNTQYF. The CDR3 DNA reads as TGTGCCAGCAGCTCCAGGTCCAATACGCAGTATTTT.

The sample holds a few counts of this clone. The chain carries TRBV5-4 and TRBJ2-7, with a weak D call TRBD1 (6 bases). The CDR3 has 16 amino acids. V lost 3 bases and J lost 0, with 16 bases in between. Germline CDR1 and CDR2: SGHNT and YYREEE (reference sequence). CDR3 sequence (DNA): TGTGCCAGCAGCTCTCAAGGACAGCGGTCCTCCTACGAGCAGTACTTC. Translation: CASSSQGQRSSYEQYF.

The chain couples TRBV2 to TRBJ2-3, with D perhaps TRBD2 (6 bases). From germline, CDR1 is SNHLY and CDR2 FYNNEI. Trimming stripped 6 bases from V and 5 bases from J, with 12 bases between. This CDR3 has 13 residues. The CDR3 DNA is TGTGCCAGCAGGGGCGGGGACCGAGATACGCAGTATTTT. It codes for CASRGGDRDTQYF.

This clone appeared a few times. The chain uses TRBV11-2 and TRBJ2-3; D gene unclear. The V end lost 4 bases, the J end lost 0 bases, and 11 bases lay between the germline ends. Germline V gene lookup returns CDR1 SGHAT and CDR2 FQNNGV. CDR3 size: 15 residues. The CDR3 loop reads CASSSARFSTDTQYF. CDR3 sequence (DNA): TGTGCCAGCAGCTCAGCTAGATTTAGCACAGATACGCAGTATTTT. Filled out from reference TRBV11-2 and TRBJ2-3, the complete variable domain reads EAGVAQSPRYKIIEKRQSVAFWCNPISGHATLYWYQQILGQGPKLLIQFQNNGVVDDSQLPKDRFSAERLKGVDSTLKIQPAKLEDSAVYLCASSSARFSTDTQYFGPGTRLTVL.

The chain uses TRBV29-1 and TRBJ1-1; tentatively, D is TRBD1 (6 bases). CDR1 SQVTM and CDR2 ANQGSEA come from the germline V gene. The CDR3 spans 13 residues. V lost 6 bases and J lost 5, with 16 bases in between. This CDR3 is CSVQDSSGTEAFF. The CDR3 nucleotides read TGCAGCGTGCAGGACAGTTCGGGAACTGAAGCTTTCTTT.

The chain recombines TRBV9 with TRBJ1-2; TRBD1 is a possible D gene (6 bases). Trimming took off 0 bases at V and 7 bases at J, with 13 bases between the two ends. The CDR3 runs 14 residues. Germline V gene data show CDR1 as SGDLS and CDR2 as YYNGEE. In DNA, the CDR3 is TGTGCCAGCAGCGTAGACCTACAGGGCGGTGGCTACACCTTC. Amino acids: CASSVDLQGGGYTF. Together with reference TRBV9 and TRBJ1-2, the CDR3 gives the full variable domain: DSGVTQTPKHLITATGQRVTLRCSPRSGDLSVYWYQQSLDQGLQFLIQYYNGEERAKGNILERFSAQQFPDLHSELNLSSLELGDSALYFCASSVDLQGGGYTFGSGTRLTVV.

The gene calls are TRBV19 and TRBJ2-3; 8 positions match TRBD2. V gave up 1 base and J gave up 5 bases; unmatched junction bases: 2. The CDR3 contains 14 residues. Germline V gene sequence: CDR1 LNHDA, CDR2 SQIVND (reference sequence). DNA of the CDR3: TGTGCCAGTAGTATAGCGGGAGGGCTAGATACGCAGTATTTT. It translates to CASSIAGGLDTQYF.

The V call is TRBV30, the J call TRBJ2-1; 14 bases fit TRBD2. Germline-derived CDR1 and CDR2 are GTSNPN and SVGIG (reference sequence). The CDR3 is 19 amino acids. The V gene end was trimmed by 8 bases and the J gene end by 0 bases; junction bases not matched to a gene: 15. The CDR3 DNA sequence: TGTGCCAGCGCAGGGACTAGCGGGAGAGGGGGCCGCTCCTACAATGAGCAGTTCTTC. It codes for CASAGTSGRGGRSYNEQFF.

This clone was counted only a few times. The V gene is TRBV7-2, the J gene TRBJ1-1; 9 nucleotides match TRBD1. The germline gives CDR1 SGHTA, CDR2 FQGNSA. The V segment lost 5 bases and the J segment 5 bases; nucleotides outside the gene matches: 15. This CDR3 contains 17 residues. The DNA for the CDR3 is TGTGCCAGCAGCGCAAAGGACAGGGGATCTTCGCGGACTGAAGCTTTCTTT. Its protein product is CASSAKDRGSSRTEAFF. Supplemented by reference TRBV7-2 and TRBJ1-1, the full variable domain reads GAGVSQSPSNKVTEKGKDVELRCDPISGHTALYWYRQSLGQGLEFLIYFQGNSAPDKSGLPSDRFSAERTGGSVSTLTIQRTQQEDSAVYLCASSAKDRGSSRTEAFFGQGTRLTVV.

This clone has just a few counts. This chain uses TRBV10-3 with TRBJ2-5; D may be TRBD2 (6 bases). Trimming cost V 9 bases and J 2 bases, with 13 bases left between them. The CDR3 is 13 amino acids. Germline values: CDR1 ENHRY, CDR2 SYGVKD. CDR3 sequence reads: CAIAGGRQETQYF. The DNA of the CDR3 is TGTGCCATTGCTGGGGGGAGGCAAGAGACCCAGTACTTC.

The CDR3 region is CASSSPPENTEAFF. The CDR3 DNA is TGTGCCAGCAGCTCACCCCCGGAGAACACTGAAGCTTTCTTT. The chain uses TRBV7-2 and TRBJ1-1; D is undetermined. Germline CDR1 SGHTA, CDR2 FQGNSA. The CDR3 has 14 amino acids. V was clipped by 4 bases and J by 1 base, with 10 bases between them.

This clone was found a few times. In the same sample, other DNA sequences code for this CDR3. The V call is TRBV4-2, the J call TRBJ2-2; perhaps D is TRBD1 or TRBD2 (5 bases each). The CDR3 has 16 amino acids. The germline V gene has CDR1 LGHNA and CDR2 YNFKEQ. The V end was cut by 4 bases, the J end by 7 bases, with 19 bases between. Written as DNA, the CDR3 is TGTGCCAGCAGCCCCACCGGTGGGAGAGGGGTCGGGGAGCTGTTTTTT. Translated, it gives CASSPTGGRGVGELFF.

This clone was counted between two and nine times. Here the CDR3 reads CASSPGLRGSPLHF. CDR3 coding DNA: TGTGCCAGCAGTCCTGGACTCAGAGGTTCACCCCTCCACTTT. The chain recombines TRBV28 with TRBJ1-6; no definite D call. The CDR3 loop spans 14 amino acids. Germline lookup yields CDR1 MDHEN and CDR2 SYDVKM. The V end lost 5 bases, the J end lost 9 bases, and 14 bases lay between the germline ends.

This clone occurred a few times. This rearrangement joins TRBV27 to TRBJ1-5; D is possibly TRBD1 (5 bases). The CDR3 runs to 14 residues. Trimming removed 4 bases from V and 5 bases from J, with 12 bases in between. Germline V gene sequence: CDR1 MNHEY, CDR2 SMNVEV (reference sequence). The CDR3 here is CASSSQGYYQPQHF. The CDR3 DNA is TGTGCCAGCAGTTCGCAGGGCTATTATCAGCCCCAGCATTTT.

This clone has a handful of counts. This chain links TRBV7-3 with TRBJ1-1; D unclear. This CDR3 has 15 amino acids. Trimming pared 5 bases from V and 1 base from J, leaving 14 bases between. Germline V gene lookup returns CDR1 SGHTA and CDR2 FQGTGA. DNA for the CDR3: TGTGCCAGCAGCCCTTCAGAGTCTGGGAACACTGAAGCTTTCTTT. Translating it yields CASSPSESGNTEAFF.

The chain couples TRBV30 to TRBJ2-5, with 9 positions matching TRBD2. This CDR3 comprises 14 residues. The germline V gene has CDR1 GTSNPN and CDR2 SVGIG (reference sequence). V gave up 5 bases and J gave up 5 bases; unmatched junction bases: 9. The CDR3 coding sequence is TGTGCCTGGTCGGCGGGAGGGCCCTCGGAGACCCAGTACTTC. This codes for CAWSAGGPSETQYF.

The chain combines TRBV2 with TRBJ1-1; weak D call: TRBD1 (5 bases). Per the germline V gene, CDR1 is SNHLY and CDR2 is FYNNEI. The CDR3 length is 15 residues. Trimming took 3 bases from V and 6 from J, leaving 17 bases between them. The CDR3, as DNA: TGTGCCAGCAGTGAGGAGGCAGGGAGGAATGCTGAAGCTTTCTTT. Amino acid sequence: CASSEEAGRNAEAFF.

This clone has only a few counts. The chain combines TRBV7-9 with TRBJ1-1; D gene ambiguous. The CDR3 contains 14 residues. Trimming took off 2 bases at V and 2 bases at J, with 9 bases between the two ends. Germline CDR1 is SEHNR and CDR2 is FQNEAQ (reference sequence). The CDR3 loop is CASSLQAGNTEAFF. CDR3 DNA sequence: TGTGCCAGCAGCTTACAGGCGGGAAACACTGAAGCTTTCTTT.

In this sample, this clone turned up a few times. CDR3 loop: CASSPQDREAFF. CDR3 in DNA: TGTGCCAGCAGTCCCCAGGACAGGGAAGCTTTCTTT. The chain recombines TRBV28 with TRBJ1-1; TRBD1 agrees at 7 bases. V lost 5 bases and J lost 8; bases outside the gene matches: 5. The CDR3 extends over 12 amino acids. Germline V gives CDR1 MDHEN, CDR2 SYDVKM.

In its sample, this clone was seen a few times. The identical CDR3 is also encoded by other nucleotide sequences in the sample. This chain joins TRBV14 and TRBJ2-5, with D uncertain. This CDR3 is 13 amino acids long. Germline-derived CDR1 and CDR2 are SGHDN and FVKESK. Trimming stripped 4 bases from V and 1 base from J, with 7 bases between. CDR3 in DNA: TGTGCCAGCAGCCTCGGATTCCAAGAGACCCAGTACTTC. Its translation: CASSLGFQETQYF.